Below are 12 T cell receptor beta chains sequenced from a single sample in a study of blood T cell repertoires in COVID-19. Some clones are missing from TCRdb's copy, which holds only in-frame ones; the method was immunoSEQ multiplex PCR. Of 500,000 or so clones in the sample, about nine tenths were seen once. What was sequenced was PBMCs or T cells enriched from blood (not recorded which). The receptors come from a woman in her late teens or twenties who had recovered from COVID-19.

This sequence joins TRBV30 and TRBJ2-7; D not resolved. Germline V gene lookup returns CDR1 GTSNPN and CDR2 SVGIG (reference sequence). V dropped 2 bases and J dropped 6 bases, with 14 bases sitting between them. This CDR3 is 13 amino acids long. As DNA, the CDR3 is TGTGCCTGGAGTAGGAGCCGGCGTGGCGAGCAGTACTTC. As protein: CAWSRSRRGEQYF.

The V gene is TRBV19, the J gene TRBJ1-2, with a tentative D call TRBD1 (6 bases). V shed 8 bases and J shed 2 bases, with 12 bases lying between them. Germline V CDR1 and CDR2: LNHDA, SQIVND (reference sequence). This CDR3 has 13 residues. For the CDR3, the DNA is TGTGCCAGTTGGGACACCCGAAACTATGGCTACACCTTC. Amino acid sequence: CASWDTRNYGYTF.

J is TRBJ1-2 and V is TRBV18, with 8 nucleotides matching TRBD1. The CDR3 loop spans 15 amino acids. J gave up 1 base and V 3 bases, and 4 bases lay outside the gene matches. Germline CDR1 reads KGHSH; CDR2 reads LQKENI. The DNA for the CDR3 is TGTGCCAGCTCACCGTCGACAGGGGATAACTATGGCTACACCTTC. Amino acids: CASSPSTGDNYGYTF.

As DNA, the CDR3 is TGTGCCACCAACGGGGGGCCGAACTATGGCTACACCTTC. Amino acid sequence: CATNGGPNYGYTF. This sequence joins TRBV10-3 and TRBJ1-2, with D possibly TRBD1 on 6 matching bases. Between the trimmed V and J ends, which lost 10 bases and 2 bases, there was a span of 14 bases. In germline, CDR1 is ENHRY, CDR2 SYGVKD. This CDR3 region has 13 residues.

The chain recombines TRBV11-2 with TRBJ2-3; 10 nucleotides agree with TRBD1. In germline, CDR1 is SGHAT, CDR2 FQNNGV. The CDR3 runs 15 residues. The V and J ends lost 4 bases and 5 bases, in that order; junction bases with no gene match: 6. CDR3 amino acids: CASSSSRDRGDTQYF. The DNA for the CDR3 is TGTGCCAGCAGCTCGTCCCGGGACAGGGGAGATACGCAGTATTTT.

This rearrangement joins TRBV6-5 to TRBJ1-5; 9 bases match TRBD1. With 10 bases clipped from V and 4 bases from J, the junction kept 5 bases outside the gene matches. The CDR3 covers 13 residues. Germline lookup yields CDR1 MNHEY and CDR2 SVGAGI. DNA of the CDR3: TGTGCCACCAGGACAGGGGTAAATCAGCCCCAGCATTTT. Encoded protein: CATRTGVNQPQHF.

V is TRBV2 and J is TRBJ2-3; perhaps TRBD2 as D (6 bases). CDR1 SNHLY and CDR2 FYNNEI come from the germline V gene. This CDR3 has 8 residues. V lost 11 bases and J 9 bases, leaving 6 bases between the germline ends. CDR3 amino acids: CAAGTQYF. The CDR3 region has the DNA TGTGCCGCGGGGACGCAGTATTTT.

The V gene is TRBV2, the J gene TRBJ1-5; unclear D gene. The CDR3 runs 15 residues. V dropped 3 bases and J dropped 0 bases, with 9 bases sitting between them. The germline V gene encodes CDR1 SNHLY and CDR2 FYNNEI. The CDR3 DNA is TGTGCCAGCAGTGAGAGACATCCTAGCAATCAGCCCCAGCATTTT. It codes for CASSERHPSNQPQHF.

This chain joins TRBV6-5 and TRBJ2-3, with D tentatively TRBD1 (6 bases). This CDR3 spans 14 amino acids. V lost 2 bases to trimming and J lost 0 bases, with 6 bases between them. Per germline, CDR1 MNHEY and CDR2 SVGAGI. CDR3 amino acids: CASSYRGSTDTQYF. The CDR3 DNA reads TGTGCCAGCAGTTACAGGGGGAGCACAGATACGCAGTATTTT.

The rearrangement uses TRBV7-2 and TRBJ2-7; the match to TRBD2 covers 9 bases. There are 16 residues in the CDR3. The ends lost 1 base at V and 1 base at J; junction bases unmatched: 5. Germline V gene sequence: CDR1 SGHTA, CDR2 FQGNSA. The CDR3 is CASSLEVSGGSYEQYF. CDR3 in DNA: TGTGCCAGCAGCTTAGAGGTTAGCGGGGGATCCTACGAGCAGTACTTC.

The chain carries TRBV21-1 and TRBJ1-1; TRBD1 is the table's D call and was not checked against the DNA. TRBV21-1 is a pseudogene. The CDR3 length is 18 residues. CDR3 DNA sequence: TGTGCCAGCAGCCCAACTCCGGGACACGTTTTGAAGAACACTGAAGCTTTCTTT. Its protein is CASSPTPGHVLKNTEAFF.

This chain links TRBV3-1 (or the pseudogene TRBV3-2) with TRBJ2-7; 12 nucleotides agree with TRBD2. The germline gives CDR1 LGHDT, CDR2 YNNKEL (reference sequence). J was trimmed by 2 bases and V by 4 bases; bases with no gene match: 0. CDR3 length: 14 amino acids. CDR3 sequence (DNA): TGTGCCAGCAGCCCTAGCGGGGGGGCCTACGAGCAGTACTTC. Protein: CASSPSGGAYEQYF.